Reported below is one T cell receptor (beta chain). Its antigen is not known. This entry is derived from a study of shared clonotypes between healthy human individuals. Notes on the study in general: All-four-donor shared clonotypes had higher generation probabilities than non-shared clonotypes did.

Selected positively for CCR7 and CD45RO-negative, naive CD8 cells excluded terminally differentiated effector memory CD45RA+ cells. Germline V gene data show CDR1 as MDHEN and CDR2 as SYDVKM. This CDR3 has 15 residues. Trimming shortened V by 5 bases and J by 5 bases, and 18 bases separated the two germline ends. Data came from immunoSEQ multiplex PCR; TCRdb stores just in-frame clones and leaves some out. The profile covers approximately 2,200,000 clones, with 90% to 95% appearing a single time and around 1.7% taken by the ten largest. J is TRBJ1-1 and V is TRBV28, with D possibly TRBD1 on 5 matching bases. This TCR came from a man in his late teens or twenties in good health. Some clones in this sample may be carry-over from other donors' samples. The source material was naive CD8+ T cells from PBMCs. The CDR3 region has the DNA TGTGCCAGCAGTATTTCCCTCGGTGGGGGAACTGAAGCTTTCTTT. Translated: CASSISLGGGTEAFF.